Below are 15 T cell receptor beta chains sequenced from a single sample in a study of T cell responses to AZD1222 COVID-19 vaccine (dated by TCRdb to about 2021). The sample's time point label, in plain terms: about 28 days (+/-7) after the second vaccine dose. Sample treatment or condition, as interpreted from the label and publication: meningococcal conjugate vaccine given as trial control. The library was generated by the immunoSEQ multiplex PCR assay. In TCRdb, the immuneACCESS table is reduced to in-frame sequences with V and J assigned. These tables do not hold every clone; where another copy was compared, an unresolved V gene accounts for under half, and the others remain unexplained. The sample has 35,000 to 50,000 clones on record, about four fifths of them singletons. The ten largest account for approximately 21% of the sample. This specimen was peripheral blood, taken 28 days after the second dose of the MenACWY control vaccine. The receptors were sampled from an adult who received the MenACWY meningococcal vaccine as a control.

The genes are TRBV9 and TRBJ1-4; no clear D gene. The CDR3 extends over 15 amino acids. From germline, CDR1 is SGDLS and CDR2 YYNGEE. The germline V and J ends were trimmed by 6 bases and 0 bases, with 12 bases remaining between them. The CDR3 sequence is CASTREAATNEKLFF. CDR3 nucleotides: TGTGCCAGCACCCGCGAGGCGGCAACTAATGAAAAACTGTTTTTT.

For the CDR3, the DNA is TGTGCCAGCAGCGGGAACACCTACGAGCAGTACTTC. Translated, it gives CASSGNTYEQYF. The chain is built from TRBV9 and TRBJ2-7; D is unresolved. Germline V gives CDR1 SGDLS, CDR2 YYNGEE. This CDR3 is built from 12 residues. V gave up 3 bases and J gave up 2 bases, with 6 bases separating them.

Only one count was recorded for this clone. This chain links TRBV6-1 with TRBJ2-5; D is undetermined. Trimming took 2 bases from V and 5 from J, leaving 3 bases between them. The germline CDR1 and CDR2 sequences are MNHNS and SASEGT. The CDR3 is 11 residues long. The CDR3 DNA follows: TGTGCCAGCAGTGAATTGGAGACCCAGTACTTC. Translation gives CASSELETQYF.

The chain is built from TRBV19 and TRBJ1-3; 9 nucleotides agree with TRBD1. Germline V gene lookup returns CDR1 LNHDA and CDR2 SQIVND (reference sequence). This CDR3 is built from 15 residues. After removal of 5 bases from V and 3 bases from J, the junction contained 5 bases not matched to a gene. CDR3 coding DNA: TGTGCCAGTAGTGCGGACAGGGGAGGTGGAAACACCATATATTTT. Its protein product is CASSADRGGGNTIYF.

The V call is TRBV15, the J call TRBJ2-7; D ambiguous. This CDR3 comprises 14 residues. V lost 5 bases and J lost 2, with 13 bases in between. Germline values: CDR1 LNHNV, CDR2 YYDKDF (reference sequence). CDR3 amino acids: CATSGRLDTYEQYF. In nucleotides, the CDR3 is TGTGCCACCAGCGGAAGATTAGACACCTACGAGCAGTACTTC. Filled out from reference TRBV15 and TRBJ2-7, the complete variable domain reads DAMVIQNPRYQVTQFGKPVTLSCSQTLNHNVMYWYQQKSSQAPKLLFHYYDKDFNNEADTPDNFQSRRPNTSFCFLDIRSPGLGDTAMYLCATSGRLDTYEQYFGPGTRLTVT.

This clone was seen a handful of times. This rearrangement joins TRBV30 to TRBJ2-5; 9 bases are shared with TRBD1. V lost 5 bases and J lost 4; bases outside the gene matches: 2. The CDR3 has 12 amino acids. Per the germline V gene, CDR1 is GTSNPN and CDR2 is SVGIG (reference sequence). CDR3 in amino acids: CAWDRGGETQYF. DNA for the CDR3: TGTGCCTGGGACAGGGGGGGAGAGACCCAGTACTTC. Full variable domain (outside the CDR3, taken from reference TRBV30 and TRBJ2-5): SQTIHQWPATLVQPVGSPLSLECTVEGTSNPNLYWYRQAAGRGLQLLFYSVGIGQISSEVPQNLSASRPQDRQFILSSKKLLLSDSGFYLCAWDRGGETQYFGPGTRLLVL.

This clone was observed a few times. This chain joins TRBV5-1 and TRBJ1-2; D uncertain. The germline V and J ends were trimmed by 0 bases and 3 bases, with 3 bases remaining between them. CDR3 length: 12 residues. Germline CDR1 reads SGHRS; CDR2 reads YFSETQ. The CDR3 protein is CASSLDDYGYTF. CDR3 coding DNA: TGCGCCAGCAGCTTGGATGACTATGGCTACACCTTC.

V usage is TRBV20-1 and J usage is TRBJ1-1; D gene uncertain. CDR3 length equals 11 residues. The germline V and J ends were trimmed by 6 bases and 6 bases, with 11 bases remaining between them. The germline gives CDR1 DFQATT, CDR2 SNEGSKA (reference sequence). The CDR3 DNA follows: TGCAGTGCGCCGAAATCGGCTGAAGCTTTCTTT. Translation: CSAPKSAEAFF.

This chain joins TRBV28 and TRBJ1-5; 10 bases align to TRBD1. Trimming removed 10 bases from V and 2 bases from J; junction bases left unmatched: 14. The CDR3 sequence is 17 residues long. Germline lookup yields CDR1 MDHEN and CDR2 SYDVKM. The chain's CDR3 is CATQKGTGVRGNQPQHF. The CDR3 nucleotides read TGTGCCACCCAGAAGGGGACAGGGGTTAGGGGCAATCAGCCCCAGCATTTT.

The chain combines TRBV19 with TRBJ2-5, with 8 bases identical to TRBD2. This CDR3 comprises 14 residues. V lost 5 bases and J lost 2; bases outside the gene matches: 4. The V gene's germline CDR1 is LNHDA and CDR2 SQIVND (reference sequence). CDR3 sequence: CASSASGGQETQYF. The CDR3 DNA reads TGTGCCAGTAGTGCAAGCGGGGGACAAGAGACCCAGTACTTC. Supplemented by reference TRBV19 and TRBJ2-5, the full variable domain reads DGGITQSPKYLFRKEGQNVTLSCEQNLNHDAMYWYRQDPGQGLRLIYYSQIVNDFQKGDIAEGYSVSREKKESFPLTVTSAQKNPTAFYLCASSASGGQETQYFGPGTRLLVL.

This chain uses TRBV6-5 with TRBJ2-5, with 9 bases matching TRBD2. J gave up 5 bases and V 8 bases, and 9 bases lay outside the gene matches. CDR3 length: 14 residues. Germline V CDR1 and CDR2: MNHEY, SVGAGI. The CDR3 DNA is TGTGCCAGCTTCTATAGCGGGAGAGGCGAGACCCAGTACTTC. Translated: CASFYSGRGETQYF.

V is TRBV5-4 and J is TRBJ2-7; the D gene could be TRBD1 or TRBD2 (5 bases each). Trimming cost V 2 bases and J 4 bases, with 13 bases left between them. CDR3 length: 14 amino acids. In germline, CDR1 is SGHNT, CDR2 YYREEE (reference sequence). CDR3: CASSFADGAYEQYF. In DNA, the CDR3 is TGTGCCAGCAGCTTTGCGGACGGGGCGTACGAGCAGTACTTC. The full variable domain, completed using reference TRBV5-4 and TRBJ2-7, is ETGVTQSPTHLIKTRGQQVTLRCSSQSGHNTVSWYQQALGQGPQFIFQYYREEENGRGNFPPRFSGLQFPNYSSELNVNALELDDSALYLCASSFADGAYEQYFGPGTRLTVT.

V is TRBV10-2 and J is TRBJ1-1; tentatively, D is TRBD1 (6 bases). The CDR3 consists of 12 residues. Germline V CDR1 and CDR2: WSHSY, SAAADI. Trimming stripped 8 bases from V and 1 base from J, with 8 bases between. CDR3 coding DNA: TGCGCCAGCTCGACAGGGAACACTGAAGCTTTCTTT. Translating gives CASSTGNTEAFF.

The CDR3 sequence is CASSLAGGLETQYF. The CDR3 bases are TGTGCCAGCAGTCTAGCGGGAGGATTGGAGACCCAGTACTTC. The genes are TRBV28 and TRBJ2-5, with 11 bases identical to TRBD2. V was pared by 5 bases and J by 5 bases, with 4 bases of the junction left unmatched. From germline, CDR1 is MDHEN and CDR2 SYDVKM. The CDR3 has 14 amino acids.

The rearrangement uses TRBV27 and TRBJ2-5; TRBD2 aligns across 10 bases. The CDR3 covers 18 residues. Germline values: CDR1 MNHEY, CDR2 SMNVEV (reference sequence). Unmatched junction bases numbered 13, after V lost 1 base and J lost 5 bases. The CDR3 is CASSLFVRAGGPVETQYF. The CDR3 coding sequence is TGTGCCAGCAGTTTATTTGTGCGAGCGGGAGGGCCGGTGGAGACCCAGTACTTC.